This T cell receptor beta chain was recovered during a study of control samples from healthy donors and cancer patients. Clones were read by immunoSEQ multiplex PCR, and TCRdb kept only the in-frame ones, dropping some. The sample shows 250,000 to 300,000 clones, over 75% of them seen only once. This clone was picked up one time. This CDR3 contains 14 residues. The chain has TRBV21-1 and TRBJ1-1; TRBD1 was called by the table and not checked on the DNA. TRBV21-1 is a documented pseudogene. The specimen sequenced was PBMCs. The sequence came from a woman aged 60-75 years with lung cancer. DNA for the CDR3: TGTGCCAGCAGCAATGACAGGGGTAACACTGAAGCTTTCTTT. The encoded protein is CASSNDRGNTEAFF.